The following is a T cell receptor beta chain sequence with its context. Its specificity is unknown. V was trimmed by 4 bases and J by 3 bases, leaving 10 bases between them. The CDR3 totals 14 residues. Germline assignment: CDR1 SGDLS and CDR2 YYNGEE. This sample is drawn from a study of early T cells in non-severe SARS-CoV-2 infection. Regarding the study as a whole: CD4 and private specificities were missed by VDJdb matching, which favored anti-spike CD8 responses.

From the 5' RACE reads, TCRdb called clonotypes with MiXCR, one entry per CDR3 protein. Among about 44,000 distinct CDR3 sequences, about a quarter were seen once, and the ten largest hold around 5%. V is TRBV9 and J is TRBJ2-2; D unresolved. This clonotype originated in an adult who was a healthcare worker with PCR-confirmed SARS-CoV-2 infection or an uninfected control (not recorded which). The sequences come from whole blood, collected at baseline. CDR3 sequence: CASSPRPYTGELFF. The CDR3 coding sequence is TGTGCCAGCAGCCCCAGACCGTACACCGGGGAGCTGTTTTTT. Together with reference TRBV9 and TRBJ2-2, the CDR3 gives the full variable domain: DSGVTQTPKHLITATGQRVTLRCSPRSGDLSVYWYQQSLDQGLQFLIQYYNGEERAKGNILERFSAQQFPDLHSELNLSSLELGDSALYFCASSPRPYTGELFFGEGSRLTVL.